Below, 2 T cell receptor beta chains from the same sample are listed, as sequenced in a study of spatial heterogeneity in lung cancer. Each CDR3 protein gets one entry after TCRdb re-called the 5' RACE reads with MiXCR. The sample consists of about 120,000 distinct CDR3 sequences, less than 15% of them appearing once. The time point is: blood at routine non-recurrence follow-up after resection. Tumor, nontumor lung or frozen PBMC supplied whole RNA, sequenced without sorting. Here the sequenced sample was PBMCs, taken at follow-up. The receptors derive from a male donor with early-stage non-small cell lung cancer.

This clonotype was observed a few times. The J gene is TRBJ2-6, the V gene TRBV5-1; D perhaps matches TRBD1 (7 bases). V was cut by 1 base and J by 2 bases, with 16 bases left in between. The CDR3 spans 18 residues. Germline CDR1 and CDR2: SGHRS and YFSETQ. The CDR3 DNA sequence: TGCGCCAGCAGCTTGCCCGGCGGGACAGTAGCTGGGGCCAACGTCCTGACTTTC. It codes for CASSLPGGTVAGANVLTF. Looking up the rest from reference TRBV5-1 and TRBJ2-6 gives the full variable domain: KAGVTQTPRYLIKTRGQQVTLSCSPISGHRSVSWYQQTPGQGLQFLFEYFSETQRNKGNFPGRFSGRQFSNSRSEMNVSTLELGDSALYLCASSLPGGTVAGANVLTFGAGSRLTVL.

The table lists this clonotype with many counts. The rearrangement links TRBV6-2 or TRBV6-3 to TRBJ2-3; D is perhaps TRBD1 (5 bases). Germline CDR1 reads MNHEY; CDR2 reads SVGEGT. The CDR3 length is 15 residues. Between the trimmed V and J ends, which lost 0 bases and 6 bases, there was a span of 13 bases. The CDR3 coding sequence is TGTGCCAGCAGTTACTCCACCGCCAGGGTTGATACGCAGTATTTT. Residues: CASSYSTARVDTQYF.